The 27 T cell receptor beta chains given below trace back to one sample, sequenced in a study of OX40 agonist ivuxolimab in advanced cancers. Library prep was done by the immunoSEQ multiplex PCR assay. In its TCRdb copy, this immuneACCESS table keeps in-frame sequences only and misses some clones. Where compared with another copy, unresolved V genes explain less than half of these, and the others have no known cause. For this sample the table gives about 47,000 clones, of which roughly nine tenths were detected only once. The leading ten clones occupy 11% to 15% of the sample. The specimen was CD4+ or CD8+ T cells sorted from blood, collected in a trial of the OX40 agonist ivuxolimab. These receptors came from an adult with an advanced solid tumor such as melanoma, head and neck, liver or kidney cancer.

The V call is TRBV7-9, the J call TRBJ2-2; no reliable D call. Germline V gene lookup returns CDR1 SEHNR and CDR2 FQNEAQ (reference sequence). The CDR3 length is 12 residues. The germline V and J ends were trimmed by 2 bases and 6 bases, with 4 bases remaining between them. The CDR3 spells CASSLSAGELFF. The DNA of the CDR3 is TGTGCCAGCAGCTTATCGGCCGGGGAGCTGTTTTTT.

V and J are TRBV9 and TRBJ2-3, with no clear D. The CDR3 runs 14 residues. The V gene lost 4 bases and the J gene lost 4 bases, with 13 bases spanning the gap. CDR1 SGDLS and CDR2 YYNGEE come from the germline V gene. The DNA for the CDR3 is TGTGCCAGCAGCTCCGCATGGGTGGCAGATACGCAGTATTTT. Translating gives CASSSAWVADTQYF.

The rearrangement uses TRBV7-6 and TRBJ2-4, with TRBD2 as a possible D gene (5 bases). V lost 1 base and J 0 bases, leaving 10 bases between the germline ends. The CDR3 loop spans 16 amino acids. Germline-derived CDR1 and CDR2 are SGHVS and FNYEAQ. In DNA, the CDR3 is TGTGCCAGCAGCTTAGGGATCGGGGTAGCCAAAAACATTCAGTACTTC. Protein sequence: CASSLGIGVAKNIQYF. Complete variable domain (other parts from reference TRBV7-6 and TRBJ2-4): GAGVSQSPRYKVTKRGQDVALRCDPISGHVSLYWYRQALGQGPEFLTYFNYEAQQDKSGLPNDRFSAERPEGSISTLTIQRTEQRDSAMYRCASSLGIGVAKNIQYFGAGTRLSVL.

The genes are TRBV18 and TRBJ2-2; TRBD2 agrees at 8 bases. V shed 5 bases, J shed 6 bases, and the junction held 11 bases outside the gene matches. The CDR3 extends over 16 amino acids. Germline assignment: CDR1 KGHSH and CDR2 LQKENI. The CDR3 DNA reads TGTGCCAGCTCAGGAGAGAAGGGACTAGTGGCCGGGGAGCTGTTTTTT. It is translated as CASSGEKGLVAGELFF.

This chain links TRBV30 with TRBJ2-1; no firm D call. There are 15 residues in the CDR3. Germline V lookup: CDR1 GTSNPN, CDR2 SVGIG (reference sequence). The germline V and J ends were trimmed by 1 base and 3 bases, with 13 bases remaining between them. This CDR3 is CAWSEQTDNYNEQFF. The CDR3 DNA follows: TGTGCCTGGAGTGAGCAGACCGACAACTACAATGAGCAGTTCTTC.

The CDR3 sequence: CASSLEGRGYTEAFF. The DNA of the CDR3 is TGCGCCAGCAGCTTGGAAGGCAGGGGGTATACTGAAGCTTTCTTT. The rearrangement joins TRBV5-1 to TRBJ1-1, with 7 bases fitting TRBD1. V lost 0 bases and J lost 5; bases outside the gene matches: 7. From germline, CDR1 is SGHRS and CDR2 YFSETQ. The CDR3 sequence is 15 residues long. The variable domain in full, with the rest retrieved from reference TRBV5-1 and TRBJ1-1, is KAGVTQTPRYLIKTRGQQVTLSCSPISGHRSVSWYQQTPGQGLQFLFEYFSETQRNKGNFPGRFSGRQFSNSRSEMNVSTLELGDSALYLCASSLEGRGYTEAFFGQGTRLTVV.

This chain uses TRBV13 with TRBJ2-1, with 7 positions matching TRBD2. Trimming took 10 bases from V and 0 from J; bases not matched to a gene: 6. This CDR3 comprises 14 residues. The germline gives CDR1 PRHDT, CDR2 FYEKMQ (reference sequence). CDR3 sequence: CATQGGGSYNEQFF. CDR3 in DNA: TGTGCCACCCAGGGCGGGGGCTCCTACAATGAGCAGTTCTTC.

The chain's CDR3 is CSVPQGVNTGELFF. As DNA, the CDR3 is TGCAGCGTTCCCCAGGGGGTGAACACCGGGGAGCTGTTTTTT. The V and J genes are TRBV29-1 and TRBJ2-2; 7 bases map to TRBD1. J gave up 1 base and V 5 bases, and 4 bases lay outside the gene matches. This CDR3 is 14 amino acids long. Looked up from germline, CDR1 is SQVTM and CDR2 is ANQGSEA.

The J gene is TRBJ1-1, the V gene TRBV23-1, with 8 nucleotides matching TRBD1. TRBV23-1 is treated as an ORF (open reading frame) with a function not yet certain. V trimming: 4 bases; J trimming: 4 bases; junction bases outside the gene matches: 14. The CDR3 is 17 residues long. CDR3 bases: TGCGCCAGCAGTCCCATGCTGGCCAGACAGGGGAGCACTGAAGCTTTCTTT. It codes for CASSPMLARQGSTEAFF.

V gene TRBV19 combines with J gene TRBJ2-5, with TRBD2 matching 10 bases. V gave up 6 bases and J gave up 4 bases; unmatched junction bases: 5. This CDR3 spans 14 amino acids. CDR1 and CDR2 (germline): LNHDA, SQIVND (reference sequence). The CDR3 DNA reads TGTGCCAGTAGGCCTAGCGGGGGTGGAGAGACCCAGTACTTC. Its protein is CASRPSGGGETQYF.

The chain has TRBV27 and TRBJ1-1; tentatively, D is TRBD1 (6 bases). V shed 0 bases and J shed 5 bases, with 19 bases lying between them. CDR1 and CDR2 (germline): MNHEY, SMNVEV (reference sequence). The CDR3 contains 17 residues. CDR3 loop: CASSLSAGIWGATEAFF. The CDR3 nucleotides read TGTGCCAGCAGTTTATCTGCGGGGATTTGGGGGGCTACTGAAGCTTTCTTT.

The chain couples TRBV27 to TRBJ2-1; maybe TRBD1 (7 bases). Germline V lookup: CDR1 MNHEY, CDR2 SMNVEV (reference sequence). V lost 4 bases and J lost 7, with 11 bases in between. The CDR3 is 13 residues long. The CDR3 DNA is TGTGCCAGCAGTTGGGCAGGGGGGAATGAGCAGTTCTTC. Translated: CASSWAGGNEQFF.

The chain links TRBV28 to TRBJ2-5; D is unclear. CDR3 size: 15 residues. The ends were cut back, 4 bases at V and 4 bases at J, with 16 bases in the middle. CDR1 is MDHEN, CDR2 SYDVKM, per germline. CDR3 DNA: TGTGCCAGCAGTTGGACCCCGGACGGTTTAGAGACCCAGTACTTC. It specifies CASSWTPDGLETQYF.

The CDR3 DNA reads TGTGCCAGCAGCCAAGGGGCGCGGGAGCAGTTCTTC. Protein sequence: CASSQGAREQFF. V gene TRBV4-2 combines with J gene TRBJ2-1; D call uncertain. The germline V gene encodes CDR1 LGHNA and CDR2 YNFKEQ. Trimming pared 1 base from V and 10 bases from J, leaving 8 bases between. CDR3 length: 12 residues.

This chain links TRBV7-9 with TRBJ2-7; D perhaps matches TRBD1 (5 bases). The V end lost 3 bases, the J end lost 5 bases, and 14 bases lay between the germline ends. The V gene's germline CDR1 is SEHNR and CDR2 FQNEAQ (reference sequence). This CDR3 is built from 14 residues. In nucleotides, the CDR3 is TGTGCCAGCAGCTTGGACACCAACTCGAACGAGCAGTACTTC. It codes for CASSLDTNSNEQYF.

V and J are TRBV7-8 and TRBJ2-1, with D perhaps given as TRBD1 or TRBD2 (5 bases each). The CDR3 runs to 16 residues. V lost 7 bases, J lost 7 bases, and 23 bases lay in between. CDR1 is SGHVS and CDR2 is FQNEAQ in the germline V gene. The CDR3, as DNA: TGTGCCAGCACCAAAAAGGTGGGGGATTTGGGGAATGAGCAGTTCTTC. Translating gives CASTKKVGDLGNEQFF.

The chain joins TRBV5-1 to TRBJ2-7; D might be TRBD1 or TRBD2, each matching 6 bases. V was trimmed by 2 bases and J by 7 bases, leaving 13 bases between them. Germline lookup yields CDR1 SGHRS and CDR2 YFSETQ. The CDR3 length is 13 residues. In DNA form, the CDR3 reads TGCGCCAGCAGCTTACCGGGGGCTGTAGAGCAGTACTTC. It specifies CASSLPGAVEQYF.

This clone was seen a handful of times. This chain uses TRBV7-8 with TRBJ1-1, with unresolved D. The V end lost 0 bases, the J end lost 5 bases, and 4 bases lay between the germline ends. Germline values: CDR1 SGHVS, CDR2 FQNEAQ. The CDR3 is 12 residues long. The CDR3 protein is CASSLAVTEAFF. The DNA of the CDR3 is TGTGCCAGCAGCTTAGCTGTAACTGAAGCTTTCTTT. Supplemented by reference TRBV7-8 and TRBJ1-1, the full variable domain reads GAGVSQSPRYKVAKRGQDVALRCDPISGHVSLFWYQQALGQGPEFLTYFQNEAQLDKSGLPSDRFFAERPEGSVSTLKIQRTQQEDSAVYLCASSLAVTEAFFGQGTRLTVV.

The J gene is TRBJ2-2, the V gene TRBV5-1; 9 bases map to TRBD2. CDR1 and CDR2 from the germline V gene are SGHRS and YFSETQ. The CDR3 consists of 16 residues. J gave up 1 base and V 3 bases, and 4 bases lay outside the gene matches. In DNA, the CDR3 is TGCGCCAGCAGCTCCTTAGCGGGGGAGAACACCGGGGAGCTGTTTTTT. This codes for CASSSLAGENTGELFF.

The CDR3: CASSLAGRTGNTEAFF. The CDR3 DNA sequence: TGCGCCAGCAGCTTGGCCGGGCGGACAGGGAACACTGAAGCTTTCTTT. The gene calls are TRBV5-1 and TRBJ1-1, with 7 bases lining up with TRBD1. The germline gives CDR1 SGHRS, CDR2 YFSETQ. This CDR3 has 16 amino acids. V was pared by 0 bases and J by 1 base, with 6 bases of the junction left unmatched.

The V gene is TRBV15, the J gene TRBJ2-6, with 7 bases matching TRBD1. CDR3 length: 17 residues. The germline gives CDR1 LNHNV, CDR2 YYDKDF (reference sequence). Trimming cost V 4 bases and J 0 bases; bases outside gene matches: 6. The CDR3: CATSKGQKVSGANVLTF. The CDR3 bases are TGTGCCACCAGCAAGGGACAGAAGGTCTCTGGGGCCAACGTCCTGACTTTC.

V usage is TRBV6-5 and J usage is TRBJ1-2; weak D call: TRBD1 (5 bases). V lost 0 bases, J lost 4 bases, and 12 bases lay in between. Germline V gives CDR1 MNHEY, CDR2 SVGAGI. The CDR3 consists of 15 residues. In DNA form, the CDR3 reads TGTGCCAGCAGTTACTCGAGAGGGACGGCCTATGGCTACACCTTC. Translation gives CASSYSRGTAYGYTF.

V usage is TRBV5-4 and J usage is TRBJ1-3, with D possibly TRBD1 on 5 matching bases. This CDR3 is built from 15 residues. V gave up 2 bases and J gave up 4 bases, with 13 bases separating them. Germline CDR1 and CDR2: SGHNT and YYREEE (reference sequence). CDR3 amino acids: CASSFLGQGGNTIYF. CDR3 DNA sequence: TGTGCCAGCAGCTTCTTGGGTCAGGGCGGAAACACCATATATTTT.

This chain joins TRBV4-1 and TRBJ1-1, with TRBD1 identical over 9 bases. In germline, CDR1 is MGHRA, CDR2 YSYEKL. V shed 0 bases and J 7 bases; nucleotides not matched to a gene: 3. This CDR3 has 14 residues. CDR3 residues: CASSQERGQGEAFF. The CDR3 DNA sequence: TGCGCCAGCAGCCAAGAAAGGGGACAGGGTGAAGCTTTCTTT.

The V and J genes are TRBV7-9 and TRBJ2-1; 14 bases map to TRBD2. The CDR3 extends over 18 amino acids. The germline gives CDR1 SEHNR, CDR2 FQNEAQ (reference sequence). Unmatched junction bases numbered 11, after V lost 2 bases and J lost 8 bases. The CDR3 here is CASSLSGPGGLAGDEQFF. For the CDR3, the DNA is TGTGCCAGCAGCTTATCGGGACCCGGGGGACTAGCGGGGGATGAGCAGTTCTTC.

The V and J genes are TRBV30 and TRBJ1-1; possible D gene TRBD1, 5 bases. This CDR3 has 13 residues. Trimming cost V 0 bases and J 5 bases, with 10 bases left between them. Germline-derived CDR1 and CDR2 are GTSNPN and SVGIG (reference sequence). The CDR3 region is CAWSVHGGTEAFF. In nucleotides, the CDR3 is TGTGCCTGGAGTGTACACGGGGGAACTGAAGCTTTCTTT.

The genes are TRBV19 and TRBJ1-2; D is ambiguous. The V gene lost 0 bases and the J gene lost 2 bases, with 7 bases spanning the gap. CDR1 LNHDA and CDR2 SQIVND come from the germline V gene (reference sequence). The CDR3 contains 14 residues. This chain's CDR3 is CASSIDHRNYGYTF. The CDR3 coding sequence is TGTGCCAGTAGTATAGATCATCGGAACTATGGCTACACCTTC.